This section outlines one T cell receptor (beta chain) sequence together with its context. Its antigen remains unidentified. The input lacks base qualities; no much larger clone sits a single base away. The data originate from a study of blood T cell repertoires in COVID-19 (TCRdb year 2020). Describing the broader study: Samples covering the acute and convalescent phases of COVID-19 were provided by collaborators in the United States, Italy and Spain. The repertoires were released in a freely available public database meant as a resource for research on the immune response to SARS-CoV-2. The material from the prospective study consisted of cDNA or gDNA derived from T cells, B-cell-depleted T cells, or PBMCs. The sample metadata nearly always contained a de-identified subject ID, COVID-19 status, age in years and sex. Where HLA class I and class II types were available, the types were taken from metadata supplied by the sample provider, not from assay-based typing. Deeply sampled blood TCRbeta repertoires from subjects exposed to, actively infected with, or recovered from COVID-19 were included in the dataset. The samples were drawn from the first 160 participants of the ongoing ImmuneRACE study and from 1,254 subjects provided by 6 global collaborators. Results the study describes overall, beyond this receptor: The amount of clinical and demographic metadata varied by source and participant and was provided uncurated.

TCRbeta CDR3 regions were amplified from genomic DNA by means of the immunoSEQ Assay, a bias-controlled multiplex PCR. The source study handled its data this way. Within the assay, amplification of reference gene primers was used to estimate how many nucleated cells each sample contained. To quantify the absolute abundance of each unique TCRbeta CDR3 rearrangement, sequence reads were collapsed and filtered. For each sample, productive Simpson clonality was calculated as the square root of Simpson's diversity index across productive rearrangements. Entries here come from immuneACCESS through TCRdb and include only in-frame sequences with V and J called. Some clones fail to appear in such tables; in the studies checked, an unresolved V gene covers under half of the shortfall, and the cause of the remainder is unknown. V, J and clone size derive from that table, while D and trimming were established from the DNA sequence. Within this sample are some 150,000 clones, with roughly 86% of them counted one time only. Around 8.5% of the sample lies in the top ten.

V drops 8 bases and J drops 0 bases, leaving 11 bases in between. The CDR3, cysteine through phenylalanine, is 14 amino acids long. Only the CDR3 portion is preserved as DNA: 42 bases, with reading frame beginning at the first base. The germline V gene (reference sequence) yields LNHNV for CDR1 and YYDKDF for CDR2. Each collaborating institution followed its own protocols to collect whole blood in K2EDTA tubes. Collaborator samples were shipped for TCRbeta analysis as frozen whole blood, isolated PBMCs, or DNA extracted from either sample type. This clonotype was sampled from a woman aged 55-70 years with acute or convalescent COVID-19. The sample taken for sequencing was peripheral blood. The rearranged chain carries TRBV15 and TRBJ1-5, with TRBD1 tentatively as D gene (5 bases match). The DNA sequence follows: TGTGCCACCTGGGGGGGGAATAGCAATCAGCCCCAGCATTTT. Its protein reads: CATWGGNSNQPQHF. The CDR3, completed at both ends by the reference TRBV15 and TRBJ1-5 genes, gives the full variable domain DAMVIQNPRYQVTQFGKPVTLSCSQTLNHNVMYWYQQKSSQAPKLLFHYYDKDFNNEADTPDNFQSRRPNTSFCFLDIRSPGLGDTAMYLCATWGGNSNQPQHFGDGTRLSIL.